This TCR beta chain was retrieved from a study of beta chain features in type 1 diabetes. Study observations and caveats: Insertions were fewer and deletions more numerous at VDJ junctions in type 1 diabetes patients. The naive, central memory and Treg TCRB repertoires looked more alike in patients than they did in healthy donors.

This clone came up a few times. Its target is unknown. Over 95% purity was reached by all sorted populations. Of the isolated RNA, all was reverse transcribed, and so the sequenced material was expressed TCRB transcripts. Assay: immunoSEQ multiplex PCR; the TCRdb copy retains only in-frame clones and omits some. The repertoire has about 260,000 clones, 68% of them found once; the top ten carry almost 0.055%. The CDR3 covers 16 residues. CDR1 is SQVTM and CDR2 is ANQGSEA in the germline V gene. V was shortened by 2 bases and J by 0 bases, with 15 bases between the two germline ends. This receptor was obtained from a man aged 25 to 45 in good health. Material: naive CD4+ T cells from blood. The V call is TRBV29-1, the J call TRBJ2-3; tentatively, D is TRBD1 (5 bases). CDR3 bases: TGCAGCGTTGAACAGGGTTCCCTGCAAAGCACAGATACGCAGTATTTT. Its translation: CSVEQGSLQSTDTQYF.